This T cell receptor (beta chain) was observed in a study of blood T cell repertoires in COVID-19. At the level of the study: The origin of the acute and convalescent COVID-19 samples was the United States, Italy and Spain. T cells, B-cell-depleted T cells, or PBMCs supplied cDNA or gDNA.

While infection was still active, Seattle patients were enrolled and then followed longitudinally. Germline V gene sequence: CDR1 SGHDT, CDR2 YYEEEE. The CDR3 is made up of 14 amino acids. Trimming pared 0 bases from V and 5 bases from J, leaving 10 bases between. The protocol was immunoSEQ multiplex PCR, while the TCRdb copy is restricted to in-frame clones and leaves out a portion. The sample shows approximately 110,000 clones, around 85% of them seen only once. The V and J genes are TRBV5-6 and TRBJ2-3; unclear D gene. The receptor was derived from a woman over 75 with COVID-19, enrolled during active disease. Sequencing input: peripheral blood. CDR3: CASSLVSPGDTQYF. CDR3 sequence (DNA): TGTGCCAGCAGCTTGGTTAGCCCCGGAGATACGCAGTATTTT. The whole variable domain, filled in from reference TRBV5-6 and TRBJ2-3, reads DAGVTQSPTHLIKTRGQQVTLRCSPKSGHDTVSWYQQALGQGPQFIFQYYEEEERQRGNFPDRFSGHQFPNYSSELNVNALLLGDSALYLCASSLVSPGDTQYFGPGTRLTVL.